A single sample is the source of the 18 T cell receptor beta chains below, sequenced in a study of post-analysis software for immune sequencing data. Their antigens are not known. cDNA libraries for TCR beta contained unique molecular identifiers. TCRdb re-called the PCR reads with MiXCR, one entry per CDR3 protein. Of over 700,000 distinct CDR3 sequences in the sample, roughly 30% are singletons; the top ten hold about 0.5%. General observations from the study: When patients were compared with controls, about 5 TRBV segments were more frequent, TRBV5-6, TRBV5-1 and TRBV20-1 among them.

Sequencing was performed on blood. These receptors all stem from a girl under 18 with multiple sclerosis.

The CDR3 nucleotides are TGCAGTGCTCCAGGTCACTCAGAAGCTTTCTTT. This sequence encodes CSAPGHSEAFF. The rearrangement uses TRBV20-1 and TRBJ1-1; D ambiguous. The germline V gene has CDR1 DFQATT and CDR2 SNEGSKA (reference sequence). The CDR3 is 11 amino acids. Deletions cut 5 bases from V and 8 bases from J, with 12 bases between.

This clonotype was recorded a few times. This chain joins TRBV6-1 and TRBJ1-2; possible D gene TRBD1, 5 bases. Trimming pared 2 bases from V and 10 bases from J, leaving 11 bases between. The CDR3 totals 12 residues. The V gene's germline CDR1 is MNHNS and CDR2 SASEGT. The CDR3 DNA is TGTGCCAGCAGTGAAATGGGGGTGTTCTACACCTTC. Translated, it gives CASSEMGVFYTF.

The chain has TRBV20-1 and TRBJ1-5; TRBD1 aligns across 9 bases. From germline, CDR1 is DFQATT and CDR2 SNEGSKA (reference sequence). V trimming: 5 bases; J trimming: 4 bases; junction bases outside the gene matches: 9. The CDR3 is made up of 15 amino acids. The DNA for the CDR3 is TGCAGTGCTGGACGGAGGACAGGGGCAAATCAGCCCCAGCATTTT. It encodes CSAGRRTGANQPQHF.

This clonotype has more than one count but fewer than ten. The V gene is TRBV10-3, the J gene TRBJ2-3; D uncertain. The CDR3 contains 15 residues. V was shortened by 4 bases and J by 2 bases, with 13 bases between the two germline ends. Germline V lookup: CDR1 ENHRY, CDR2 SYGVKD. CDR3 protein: CAISGGVASTDTQYF. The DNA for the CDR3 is TGTGCCATCAGTGGTGGGGTGGCTTCCACAGATACGCAGTATTTT.

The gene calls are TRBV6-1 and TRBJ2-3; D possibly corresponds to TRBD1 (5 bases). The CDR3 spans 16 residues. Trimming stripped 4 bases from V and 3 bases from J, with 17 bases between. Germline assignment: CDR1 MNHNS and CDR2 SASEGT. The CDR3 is CASSALQGVMTDTQYF. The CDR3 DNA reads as TGTGCCAGCAGTGCCCTCCAAGGGGTGATGACAGATACGCAGTATTTT.

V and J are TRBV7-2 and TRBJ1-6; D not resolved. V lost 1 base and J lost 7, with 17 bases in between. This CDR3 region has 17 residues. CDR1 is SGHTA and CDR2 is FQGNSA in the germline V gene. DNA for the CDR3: TGTGCCAGCAGCTTAGAAGTGGCACGGAGCAGCAATTCACCCCTCCACTTT. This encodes CASSLEVARSSNSPLHF.

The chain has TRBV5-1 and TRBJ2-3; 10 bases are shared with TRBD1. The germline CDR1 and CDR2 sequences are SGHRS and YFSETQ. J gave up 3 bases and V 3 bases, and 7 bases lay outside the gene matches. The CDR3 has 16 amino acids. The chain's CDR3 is CASSSAPGQGTDTQYF. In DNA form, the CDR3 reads TGCGCCAGCAGCTCCGCCCCGGGACAGGGGACAGATACGCAGTATTTT.

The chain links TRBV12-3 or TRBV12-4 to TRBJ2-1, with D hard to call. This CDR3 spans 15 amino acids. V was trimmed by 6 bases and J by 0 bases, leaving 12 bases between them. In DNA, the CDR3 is TGTGCCAGCAGACCTTCATCGAGCTCCTACAATGAGCAGTTCTTC. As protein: CASRPSSSSYNEQFF.

The CDR3 region is CATSDLIQGYDAQYF. CDR3 nucleotide sequence: TGTGCCACCAGTGATTTAATCCAGGGGTACGATGCGCAGTATTTT. V and J are TRBV24-1 and TRBJ2-3; D perhaps matches TRBD1 (6 bases). Trimming left V 1 base short and J 10 bases short, with 17 bases between. The CDR3 is made up of 15 amino acids. From germline, CDR1 is KGHDR and CDR2 SFDVKD.

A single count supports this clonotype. The CDR3 nucleotides are TGTGCCAGCATTACTGGTGGCGGGGGGCACAATGAGCAGTTCTTC. This sequence encodes CASITGGGGHNEQFF. This chain links TRBV28 with TRBJ2-7; TRBD2 agrees at 8 bases. Judging by the DNA end, TRBJ2-1 fits better; the J call may be wrong. Per the germline V gene, CDR1 is MDHEN and CDR2 is SYDVKM. This CDR3 has 15 residues.

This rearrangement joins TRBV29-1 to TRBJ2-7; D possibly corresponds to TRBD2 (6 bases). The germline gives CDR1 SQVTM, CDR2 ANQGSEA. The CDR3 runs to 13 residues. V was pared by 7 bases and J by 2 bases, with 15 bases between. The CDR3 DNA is TGCAGCGCCCGGCGGGCGGGACCCTACGAGCAGTACTTC. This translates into CSARRAGPYEQYF.

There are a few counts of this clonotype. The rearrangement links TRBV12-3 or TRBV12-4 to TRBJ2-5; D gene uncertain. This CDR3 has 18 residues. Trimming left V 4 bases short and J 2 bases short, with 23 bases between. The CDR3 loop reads CASSSRLARFFDQETQYF. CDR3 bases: TGTGCCAGCAGTTCAAGGTTGGCGCGCTTCTTTGATCAAGAGACCCAGTACTTC.

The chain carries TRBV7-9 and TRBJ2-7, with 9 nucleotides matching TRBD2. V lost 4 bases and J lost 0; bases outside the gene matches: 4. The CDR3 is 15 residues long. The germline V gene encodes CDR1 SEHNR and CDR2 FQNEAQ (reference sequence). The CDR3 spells CASSSSGTSSYEQYF. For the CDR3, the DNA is TGTGCCAGCAGCTCTAGCGGGACCAGCTCCTACGAGCAGTACTTC.

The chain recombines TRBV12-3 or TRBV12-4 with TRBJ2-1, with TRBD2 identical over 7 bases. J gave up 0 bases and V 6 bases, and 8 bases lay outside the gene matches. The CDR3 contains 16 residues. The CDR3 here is CASSQYAGVSYNEQFF. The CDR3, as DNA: TGTGCCAGCAGCCAGTACGCGGGAGTCTCCTACAATGAGCAGTTCTTC.

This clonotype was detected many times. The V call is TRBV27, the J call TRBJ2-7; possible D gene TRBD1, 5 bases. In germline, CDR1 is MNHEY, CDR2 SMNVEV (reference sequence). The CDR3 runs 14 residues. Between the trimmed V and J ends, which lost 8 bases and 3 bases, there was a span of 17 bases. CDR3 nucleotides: TGTGCCAGCGGTAAGTGGACAAGGATCTACGAGCAGTACTTC. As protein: CASGKWTRIYEQYF.

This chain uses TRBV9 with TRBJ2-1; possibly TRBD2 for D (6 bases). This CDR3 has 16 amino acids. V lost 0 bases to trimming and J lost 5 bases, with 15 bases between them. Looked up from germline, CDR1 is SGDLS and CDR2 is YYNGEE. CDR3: CASSVDRGYGNNEQFF. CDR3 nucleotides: TGTGCCAGCAGCGTAGATCGGGGGTACGGGAACAATGAGCAGTTCTTC.

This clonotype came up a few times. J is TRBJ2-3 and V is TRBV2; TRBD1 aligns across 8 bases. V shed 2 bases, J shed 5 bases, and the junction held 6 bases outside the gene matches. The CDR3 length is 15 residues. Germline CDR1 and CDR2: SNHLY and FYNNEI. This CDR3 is CASSEPRGLRDTQYF. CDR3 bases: TGTGCCAGCAGTGAACCCAGGGGGCTTCGAGATACGCAGTATTTT.

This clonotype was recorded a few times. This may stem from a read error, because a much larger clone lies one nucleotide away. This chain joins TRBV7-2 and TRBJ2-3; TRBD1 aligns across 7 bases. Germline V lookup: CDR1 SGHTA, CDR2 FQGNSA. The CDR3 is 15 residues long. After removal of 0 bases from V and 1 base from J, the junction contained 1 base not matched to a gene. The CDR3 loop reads CASSLAGQRTDTQYF. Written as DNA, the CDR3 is TGTGCCAGCAGCTTAGCGGGACAGCGCACAGATACGCAGTATTTT.